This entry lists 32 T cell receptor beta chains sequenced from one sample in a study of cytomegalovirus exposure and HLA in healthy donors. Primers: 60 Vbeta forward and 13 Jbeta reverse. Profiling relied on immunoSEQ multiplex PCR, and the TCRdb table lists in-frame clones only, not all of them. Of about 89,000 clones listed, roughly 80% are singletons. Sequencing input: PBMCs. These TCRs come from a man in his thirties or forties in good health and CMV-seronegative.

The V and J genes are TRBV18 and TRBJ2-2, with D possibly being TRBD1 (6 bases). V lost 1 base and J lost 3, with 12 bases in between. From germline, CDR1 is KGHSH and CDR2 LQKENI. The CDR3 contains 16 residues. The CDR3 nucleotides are TGTGCCAGCTCACCACGACAGGAAAGTGACACCGGGGAGCTGTTTTTT. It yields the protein CASSPRQESDTGELFF.

CDR3 nucleotide sequence: TGTGCCAGCAGCTTAGTTGCGGGGGTCTACTCTGGAAACACCATATATTTT. Protein: CASSLVAGVYSGNTIYF. V is TRBV7-2 and J is TRBJ1-3, with D maybe TRBD1 (5 bases). Looked up from germline, CDR1 is SGHTA and CDR2 is FQGNSA. The CDR3 runs to 17 residues. The germline V and J ends were trimmed by 1 base and 0 bases, with 13 bases remaining between them.

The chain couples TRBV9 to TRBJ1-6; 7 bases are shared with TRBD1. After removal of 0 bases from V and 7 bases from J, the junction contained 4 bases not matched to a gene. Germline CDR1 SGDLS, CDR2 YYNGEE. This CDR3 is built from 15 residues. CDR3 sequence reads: CASSVDRQGNSPLHF. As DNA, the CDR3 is TGTGCCAGCAGCGTAGATCGACAGGGAAATTCACCCCTCCACTTT.

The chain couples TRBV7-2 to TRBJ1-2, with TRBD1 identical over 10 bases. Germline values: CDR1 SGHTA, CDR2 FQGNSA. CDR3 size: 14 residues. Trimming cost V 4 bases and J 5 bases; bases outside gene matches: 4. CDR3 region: CASSWGTGEYGYTF. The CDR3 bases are TGTGCCAGCAGCTGGGGGACAGGGGAATATGGCTACACCTTC.

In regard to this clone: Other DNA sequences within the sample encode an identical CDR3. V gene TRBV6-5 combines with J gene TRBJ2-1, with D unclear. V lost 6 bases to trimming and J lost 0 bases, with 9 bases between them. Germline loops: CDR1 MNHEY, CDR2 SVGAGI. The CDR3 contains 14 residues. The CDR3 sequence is CASSPLSSYNEQFF. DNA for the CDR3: TGTGCCAGCAGCCCGCTGAGCTCCTACAATGAGCAGTTCTTC.

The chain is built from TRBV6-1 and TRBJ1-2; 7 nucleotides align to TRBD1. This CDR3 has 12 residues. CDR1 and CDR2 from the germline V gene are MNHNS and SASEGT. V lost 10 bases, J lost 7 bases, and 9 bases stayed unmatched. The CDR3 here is CATPGQRRGYTF. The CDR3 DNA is TGTGCCACCCCGGGACAGAGGCGTGGCTACACCTTC.

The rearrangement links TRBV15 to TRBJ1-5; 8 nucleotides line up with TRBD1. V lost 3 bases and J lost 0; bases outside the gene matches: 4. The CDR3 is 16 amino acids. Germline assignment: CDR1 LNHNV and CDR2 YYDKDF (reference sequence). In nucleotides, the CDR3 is TGTGCCACCAGCAGGACAGGGGCAAATAGCAATCAGCCCCAGCATTTT. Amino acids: CATSRTGANSNQPQHF.

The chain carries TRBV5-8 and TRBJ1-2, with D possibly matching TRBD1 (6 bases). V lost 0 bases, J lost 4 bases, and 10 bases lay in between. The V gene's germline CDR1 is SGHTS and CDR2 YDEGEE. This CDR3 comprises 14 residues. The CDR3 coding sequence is TGTGCCAGCAGCTTGGACAGGGCTGTCTATGGCTACACCTTC. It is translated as CASSLDRAVYGYTF.

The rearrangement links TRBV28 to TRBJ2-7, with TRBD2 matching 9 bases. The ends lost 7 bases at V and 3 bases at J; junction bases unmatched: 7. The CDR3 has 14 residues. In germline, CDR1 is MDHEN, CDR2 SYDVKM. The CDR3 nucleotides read TGTGCCAGCAAACGAGCGGGAGGTAGCTACGAGCAGTACTTC. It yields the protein CASKRAGGSYEQYF.

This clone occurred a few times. The CDR3 here is CASSLAAGRGRSPLHF. The CDR3 nucleotides read TGTGCCAGCAGCTTAGCGGCAGGTCGGGGGAGGTCACCCCTCCACTTT. The chain combines TRBV7-2 with TRBJ1-6; maybe TRBD1 (5 bases). Trimming pared 0 bases from V and 10 bases from J, leaving 16 bases between. The CDR3 length is 16 residues. CDR1 and CDR2 (germline): SGHTA, FQGNSA. The variable domain in full, completed from reference TRBV7-2 and TRBJ1-6, reads GAGVSQSPSNKVTEKGKDVELRCDPISGHTALYWYRQSLGQGLEFLIYFQGNSAPDKSGLPSDRFSAERTGGSVSTLTIQRTQQEDSAVYLCASSLAAGRGRSPLHFGNGTRLTVT.

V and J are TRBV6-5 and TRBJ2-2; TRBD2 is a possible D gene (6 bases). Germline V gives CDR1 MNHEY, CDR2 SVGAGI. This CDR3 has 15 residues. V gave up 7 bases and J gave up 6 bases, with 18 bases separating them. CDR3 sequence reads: CASTDDPGVSGELFF. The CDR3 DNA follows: TGTGCCAGCACCGATGACCCGGGGGTATCCGGGGAGCTGTTTTTT.

The CDR3 protein is CASSELAGGYNEQFF. Here the CDR3 DNA reads TGTGCCAGCAGTGAACTAGCGGGGGGGTACAATGAGCAGTTCTTC. The chain is built from TRBV6-1 and TRBJ2-1, with 12 positions matching TRBD2. The CDR3 extends over 15 amino acids. Trimming cost V 2 bases and J 4 bases; bases outside gene matches: 0. Germline V gene sequence: CDR1 MNHNS, CDR2 SASEGT.

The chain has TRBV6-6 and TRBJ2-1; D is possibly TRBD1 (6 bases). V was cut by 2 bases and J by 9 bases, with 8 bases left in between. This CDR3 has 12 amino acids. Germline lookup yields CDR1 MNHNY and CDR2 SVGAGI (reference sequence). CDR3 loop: CASSYQGTEQFF. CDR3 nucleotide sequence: TGTGCCAGCAGTTACCAGGGGACTGAGCAGTTCTTC.

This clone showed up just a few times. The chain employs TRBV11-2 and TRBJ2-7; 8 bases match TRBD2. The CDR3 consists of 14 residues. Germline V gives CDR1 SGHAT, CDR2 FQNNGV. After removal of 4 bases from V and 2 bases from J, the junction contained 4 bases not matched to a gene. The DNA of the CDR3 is TGTGCCAGCAGCTCACTAGCGGCACCCTACGAGCAGTACTTC. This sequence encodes CASSSLAAPYEQYF.

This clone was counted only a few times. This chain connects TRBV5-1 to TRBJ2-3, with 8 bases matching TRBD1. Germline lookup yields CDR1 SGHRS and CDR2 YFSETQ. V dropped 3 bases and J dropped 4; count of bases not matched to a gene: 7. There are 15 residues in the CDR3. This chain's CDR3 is CASSSPSGGADTQYF. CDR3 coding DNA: TGCGCCAGCAGCTCACCTTCAGGGGGCGCAGATACGCAGTATTTT. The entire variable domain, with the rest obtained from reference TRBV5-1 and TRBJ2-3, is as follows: KAGVTQTPRYLIKTRGQQVTLSCSPISGHRSVSWYQQTPGQGLQFLFEYFSETQRNKGNFPGRFSGRQFSNSRSEMNVSTLELGDSALYLCASSSPSGGADTQYFGPGTRLTVL.

Here the CDR3 reads CASSPEQEKLFF. In nucleotides, the CDR3 is TGTGCCAGCAGCCCCGAACAGGAAAAACTGTTTTTT. This chain joins TRBV28 and TRBJ1-4; the D is unclear. CDR1 is MDHEN and CDR2 is SYDVKM in the germline V gene. The CDR3 contains 12 residues. Trimming cost V 6 bases and J 8 bases, with 10 bases left between them.

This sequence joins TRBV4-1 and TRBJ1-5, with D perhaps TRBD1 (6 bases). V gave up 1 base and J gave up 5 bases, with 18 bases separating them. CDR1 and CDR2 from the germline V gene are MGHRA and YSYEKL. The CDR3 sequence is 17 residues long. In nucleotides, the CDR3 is TGCGCCAGCAGCCAAGGTCAACGGGAGGGGGTCTATCAGCCCCAGCATTTT. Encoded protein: CASSQGQREGVYQPQHF.

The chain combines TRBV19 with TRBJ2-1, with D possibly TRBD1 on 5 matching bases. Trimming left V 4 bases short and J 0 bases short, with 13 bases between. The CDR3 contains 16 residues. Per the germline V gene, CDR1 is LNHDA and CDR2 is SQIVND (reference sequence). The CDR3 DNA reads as TGTGCCAGTAGTACCTCAGGGATGAGCTCCTACAATGAGCAGTTCTTC. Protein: CASSTSGMSSYNEQFF. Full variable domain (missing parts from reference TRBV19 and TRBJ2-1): DGGITQSPKYLFRKEGQNVTLSCEQNLNHDAMYWYRQDPGQGLRLIYYSQIVNDFQKGDIAEGYSVSREKKESFPLTVTSAQKNPTAFYLCASSTSGMSSYNEQFFGPGTRLTVL.

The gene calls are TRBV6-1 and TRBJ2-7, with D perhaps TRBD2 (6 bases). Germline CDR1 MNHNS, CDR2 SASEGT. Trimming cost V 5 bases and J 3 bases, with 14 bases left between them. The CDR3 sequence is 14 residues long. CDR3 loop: CASSSGGLSYEQYF. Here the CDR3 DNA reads TGTGCCAGCAGTTCTGGAGGGCTCAGCTACGAGCAGTACTTC.

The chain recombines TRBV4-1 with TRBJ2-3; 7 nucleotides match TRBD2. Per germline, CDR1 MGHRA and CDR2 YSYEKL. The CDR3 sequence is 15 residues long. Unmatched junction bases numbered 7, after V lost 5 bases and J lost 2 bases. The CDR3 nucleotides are TGCGCCAGCAGCAACCGGGACTATCACACAGATACGCAGTATTTT. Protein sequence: CASSNRDYHTDTQYF.

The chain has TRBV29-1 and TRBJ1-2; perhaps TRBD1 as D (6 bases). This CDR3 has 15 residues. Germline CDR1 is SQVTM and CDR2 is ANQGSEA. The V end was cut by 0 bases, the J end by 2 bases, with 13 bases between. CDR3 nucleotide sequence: TGCAGCGTTGAAGATGGAGGGGGGGCGAACTATGGCTACACCTTC. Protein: CSVEDGGGANYGYTF.

The CDR3 is CASSGPGTENQPQHF. Here the CDR3 DNA reads TGTGCCAGCAGTGGCCCCGGGACAGAGAATCAGCCCCAGCATTTT. The V and J genes are TRBV6-1 and TRBJ1-5; TRBD1 aligns across 7 bases. The CDR3 is 15 residues long. Per germline, CDR1 MNHNS and CDR2 SASEGT. J gave up 4 bases and V 4 bases, and 7 bases lay outside the gene matches.

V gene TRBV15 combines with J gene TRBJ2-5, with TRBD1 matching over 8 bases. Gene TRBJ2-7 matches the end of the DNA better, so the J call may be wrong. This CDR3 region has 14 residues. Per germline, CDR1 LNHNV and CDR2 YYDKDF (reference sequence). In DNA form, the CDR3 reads TGTGCCACCAGCATTGGACAGGGCGCCTACGAGCAGTACTTC. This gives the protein CATSIGQGAYEQYF.

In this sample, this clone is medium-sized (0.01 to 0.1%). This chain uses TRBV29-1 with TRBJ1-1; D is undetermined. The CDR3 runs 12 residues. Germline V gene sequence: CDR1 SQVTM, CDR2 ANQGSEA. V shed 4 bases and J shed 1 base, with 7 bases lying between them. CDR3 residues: CSVVGENTEAFF. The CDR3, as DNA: TGCAGCGTTGTCGGAGAGAACACTGAAGCTTTCTTT.

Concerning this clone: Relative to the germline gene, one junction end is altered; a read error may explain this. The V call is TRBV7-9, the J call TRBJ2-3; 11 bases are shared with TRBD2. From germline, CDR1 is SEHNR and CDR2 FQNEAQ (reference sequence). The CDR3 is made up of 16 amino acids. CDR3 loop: CSSSPGTSGFTDTQYF. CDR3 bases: TGTTCCAGCAGTCCCGGGACTAGCGGATTCACAGATACGCAGTATTTT.

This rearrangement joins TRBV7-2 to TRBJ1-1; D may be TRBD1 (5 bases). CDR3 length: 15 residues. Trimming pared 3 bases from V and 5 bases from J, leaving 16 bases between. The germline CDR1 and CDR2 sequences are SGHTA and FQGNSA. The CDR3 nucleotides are TGTGCCAGCAGCTTTGAGGACCGGGGGAAGACTGAAGCTTTCTTT. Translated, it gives CASSFEDRGKTEAFF.

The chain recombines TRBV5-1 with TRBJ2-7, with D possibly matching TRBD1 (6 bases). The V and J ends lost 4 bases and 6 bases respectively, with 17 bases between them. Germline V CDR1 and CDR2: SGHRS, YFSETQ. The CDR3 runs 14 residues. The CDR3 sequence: CASSRGEGVGEQYF. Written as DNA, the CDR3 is TGCGCCAGCAGCCGGGGAGAGGGGGTTGGCGAGCAGTACTTC.

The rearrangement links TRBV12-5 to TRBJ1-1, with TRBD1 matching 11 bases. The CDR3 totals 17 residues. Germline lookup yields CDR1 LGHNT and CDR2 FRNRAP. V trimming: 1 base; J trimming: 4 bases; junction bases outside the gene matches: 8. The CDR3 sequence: CASGLDRGDRGGTEAFF. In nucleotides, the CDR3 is TGTGCTAGTGGTTTGGACCGGGGGGACAGGGGGGGCACTGAAGCTTTCTTT. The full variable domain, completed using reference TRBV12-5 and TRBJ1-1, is DARVTQTPRHKVTEMGQEVTMRCQPILGHNTVFWYRQTMMQGLELLAYFRNRAPLDDSGMPKDRFSAEMPDATLATLKIQPSEPRDSAVYFCASGLDRGDRGGTEAFFGQGTRLTVV.

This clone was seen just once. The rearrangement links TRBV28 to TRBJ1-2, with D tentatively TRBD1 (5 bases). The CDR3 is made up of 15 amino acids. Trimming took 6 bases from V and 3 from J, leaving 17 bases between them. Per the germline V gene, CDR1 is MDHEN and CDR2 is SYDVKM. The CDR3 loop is CASSVMGGGYYGYTF. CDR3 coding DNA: TGTGCCAGCAGCGTTATGGGGGGGGGATACTATGGCTACACCTTC.

This CDR3 reads CASSLAGGPRDTQYF. The CDR3 bases are TGTGCCAGCAGTCTAGCGGGAGGCCCTCGGGATACGCAGTATTTT. The V gene is TRBV27, the J gene TRBJ2-3; TRBD2 matches at 11 bases. The CDR3 sequence is 15 residues long. V lost 5 bases, J lost 6 bases, and 7 bases stayed unmatched. The germline V gene encodes CDR1 MNHEY and CDR2 SMNVEV (reference sequence).

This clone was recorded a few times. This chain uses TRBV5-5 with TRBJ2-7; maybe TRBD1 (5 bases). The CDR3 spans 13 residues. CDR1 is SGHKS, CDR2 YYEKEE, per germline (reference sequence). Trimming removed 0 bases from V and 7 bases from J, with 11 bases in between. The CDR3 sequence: CASSLAGSDEQYF. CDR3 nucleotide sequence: TGTGCCAGCAGCTTGGCAGGGTCTGATGAGCAGTACTTC.

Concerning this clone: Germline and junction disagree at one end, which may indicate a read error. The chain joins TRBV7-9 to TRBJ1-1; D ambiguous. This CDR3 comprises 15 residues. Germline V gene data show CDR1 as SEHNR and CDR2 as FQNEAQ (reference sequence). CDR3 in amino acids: CSSSLFLDPYTEAFF. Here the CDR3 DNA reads TGTTCCAGCAGCTTATTCTTAGATCCTTACACTGAAGCTTTCTTT.